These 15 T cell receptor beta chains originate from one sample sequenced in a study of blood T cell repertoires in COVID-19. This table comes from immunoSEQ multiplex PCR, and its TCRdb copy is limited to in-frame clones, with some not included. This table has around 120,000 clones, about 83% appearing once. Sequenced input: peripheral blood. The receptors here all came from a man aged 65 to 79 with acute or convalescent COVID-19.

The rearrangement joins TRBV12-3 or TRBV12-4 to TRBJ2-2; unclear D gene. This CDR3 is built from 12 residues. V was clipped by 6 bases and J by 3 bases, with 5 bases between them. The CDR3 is CASRSYTGELFF. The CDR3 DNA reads TGTGCCAGCAGGTCCTACACCGGGGAGCTGTTTTTT.

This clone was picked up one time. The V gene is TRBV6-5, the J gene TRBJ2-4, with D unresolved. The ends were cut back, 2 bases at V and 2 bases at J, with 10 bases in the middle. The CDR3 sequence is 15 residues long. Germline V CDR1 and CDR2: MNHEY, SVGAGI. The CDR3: CASSYGSTSKNIQYF. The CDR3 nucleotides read TGTGCCAGCAGTTACGGTTCCACATCCAAAAACATTCAGTACTTC.

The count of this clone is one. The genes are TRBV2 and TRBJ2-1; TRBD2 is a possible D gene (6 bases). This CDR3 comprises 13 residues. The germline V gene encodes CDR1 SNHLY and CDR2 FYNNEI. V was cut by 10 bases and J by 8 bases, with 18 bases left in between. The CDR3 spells CAKEGLSRDEQFF. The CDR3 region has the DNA TGTGCCAAAGAGGGACTTTCCCGGGATGAGCAGTTCTTC.

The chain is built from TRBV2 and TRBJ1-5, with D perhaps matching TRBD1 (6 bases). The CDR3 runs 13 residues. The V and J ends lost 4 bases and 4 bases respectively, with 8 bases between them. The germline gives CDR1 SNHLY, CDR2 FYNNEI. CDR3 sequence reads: CASSGQENQPQHF. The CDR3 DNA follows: TGTGCCAGCAGTGGACAGGAAAATCAGCCCCAGCATTTT.

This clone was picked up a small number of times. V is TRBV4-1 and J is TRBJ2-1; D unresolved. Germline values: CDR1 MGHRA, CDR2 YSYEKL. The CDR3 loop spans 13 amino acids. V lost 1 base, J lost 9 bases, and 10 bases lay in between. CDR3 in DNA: TGCGCCAGCAGCCAAGGGATCAACAGTGAGCAGTTCTTC. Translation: CASSQGINSEQFF.

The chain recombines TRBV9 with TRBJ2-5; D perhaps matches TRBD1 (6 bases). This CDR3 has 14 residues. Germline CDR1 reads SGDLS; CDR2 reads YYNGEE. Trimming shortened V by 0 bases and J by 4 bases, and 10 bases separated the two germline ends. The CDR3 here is CASSVAGTPETQYF. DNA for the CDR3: TGTGCCAGCAGCGTAGCCGGGACACCAGAGACCCAGTACTTC.

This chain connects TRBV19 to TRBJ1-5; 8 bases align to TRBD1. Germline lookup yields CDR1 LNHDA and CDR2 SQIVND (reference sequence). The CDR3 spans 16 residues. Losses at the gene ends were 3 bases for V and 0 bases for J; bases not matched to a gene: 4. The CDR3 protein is CASSMFGQGSNQPQHF. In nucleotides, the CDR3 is TGTGCCAGTAGTATGTTTGGACAGGGTAGCAATCAGCCCCAGCATTTT. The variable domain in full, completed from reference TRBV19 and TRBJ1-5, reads DGGITQSPKYLFRKEGQNVTLSCEQNLNHDAMYWYRQDPGQGLRLIYYSQIVNDFQKGDIAEGYSVSREKKESFPLTVTSAQKNPTAFYLCASSMFGQGSNQPQHFGDGTRLSIL.

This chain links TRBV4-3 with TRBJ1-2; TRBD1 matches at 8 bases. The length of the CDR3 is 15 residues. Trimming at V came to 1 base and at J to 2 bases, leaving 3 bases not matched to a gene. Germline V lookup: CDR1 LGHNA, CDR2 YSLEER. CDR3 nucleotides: TGCGCCAGCAGCCAAGTTTGGACAGGGAACTATGGCTACACCTTC. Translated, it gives CASSQVWTGNYGYTF.

CDR3 protein: CASSRTGANEKLFF. For the CDR3, the DNA is TGTGCCAGCAGCCGGACAGGGGCGAATGAAAAACTGTTTTTT. J is TRBJ1-4 and V is TRBV6-6; 9 bases match TRBD1. The CDR3 is 14 residues long. J lost 5 bases, V lost 6 bases, and 4 bases had no gene match. Germline CDR1 is MNHNY and CDR2 is SVGAGI (reference sequence).

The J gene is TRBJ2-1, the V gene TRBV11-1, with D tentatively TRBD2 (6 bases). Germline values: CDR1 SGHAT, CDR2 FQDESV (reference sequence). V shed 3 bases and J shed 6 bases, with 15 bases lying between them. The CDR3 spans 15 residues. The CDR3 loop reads CASSFETGASNEQFF. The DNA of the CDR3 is TGTGCCAGCAGCTTTGAAACGGGAGCATCCAATGAGCAGTTCTTC. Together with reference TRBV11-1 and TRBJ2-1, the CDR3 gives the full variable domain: EAEVAQSPRYKITEKSQAVAFWCDPISGHATLYWYRQILGQGPELLVQFQDESVVDDSQLPKDRFSAERLKGVDSTLKIQPAELGDSAMYLCASSFETGASNEQFFGPGTRLTVL.

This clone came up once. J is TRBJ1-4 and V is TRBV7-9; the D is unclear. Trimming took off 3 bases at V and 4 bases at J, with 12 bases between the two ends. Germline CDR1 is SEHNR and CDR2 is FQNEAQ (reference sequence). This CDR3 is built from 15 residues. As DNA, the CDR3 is TGTGCCAGCAGCTTGAGGGAGACGGGTAATGAAAAACTGTTTTTT. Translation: CASSLRETGNEKLFF.

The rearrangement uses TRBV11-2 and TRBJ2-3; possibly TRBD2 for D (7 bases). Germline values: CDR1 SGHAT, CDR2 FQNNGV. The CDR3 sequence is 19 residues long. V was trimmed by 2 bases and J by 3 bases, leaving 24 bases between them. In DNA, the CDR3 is TGTGCCAGCAGCTTACGGGTAGATGGGGGCGGGAGAAGTACAGATACGCAGTATTTT. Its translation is CASSLRVDGGGRSTDTQYF. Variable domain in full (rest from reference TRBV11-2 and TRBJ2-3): EAGVAQSPRYKIIEKRQSVAFWCNPISGHATLYWYQQILGQGPKLLIQFQNNGVVDDSQLPKDRFSAERLKGVDSTLKIQPAKLEDSAVYLCASSLRVDGGGRSTDTQYFGPGTRLTVL.

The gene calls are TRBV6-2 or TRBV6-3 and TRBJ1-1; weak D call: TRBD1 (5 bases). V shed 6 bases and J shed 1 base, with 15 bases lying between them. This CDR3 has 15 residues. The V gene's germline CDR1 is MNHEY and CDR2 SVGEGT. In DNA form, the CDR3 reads TGTGCCAGCAGCCCTGGCGGGGGGAAGAACACTGAAGCTTTCTTT. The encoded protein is CASSPGGGKNTEAFF.

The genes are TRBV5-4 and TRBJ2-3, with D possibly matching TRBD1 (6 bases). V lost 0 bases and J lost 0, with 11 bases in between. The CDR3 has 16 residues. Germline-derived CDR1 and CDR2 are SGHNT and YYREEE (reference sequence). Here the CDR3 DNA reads TGTGCCAGCAGCTTGGGAGGGACACCTAGCACAGATACGCAGTATTTT. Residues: CASSLGGTPSTDTQYF.

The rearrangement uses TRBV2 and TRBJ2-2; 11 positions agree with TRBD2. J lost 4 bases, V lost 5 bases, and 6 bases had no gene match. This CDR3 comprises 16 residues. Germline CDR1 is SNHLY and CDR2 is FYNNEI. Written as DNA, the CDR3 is TGTGCCAGCAGTCTAGCGGGAGGTGGGGGCACCGGGGAGCTGTTTTTT. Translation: CASSLAGGGGTGELFF. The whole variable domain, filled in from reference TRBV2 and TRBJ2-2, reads EPEVTQTPSHQVTQMGQEVILRCVPISNHLYFYWYRQILGQKVEFLVSFYNNEISEKSEIFDDQFSVERPDGSNFTLKIRSTKLEDSAMYFCASSLAGGGGTGELFFGEGSRLTVL.